Reported below is one TCR beta chain. The antigen is not known. This sample is drawn from a study of long-term antiretroviral therapy in people with HIV. Study results and caveats: Missing from the dataset were any data on ART adherence, viral resistance or therapy changes. The study found narrower CDR3 length ranges in HIV repertoires than in controls.

This was the immunoSEQ v3.0 assay at survey level. Sequencing targeted roughly 35,000-50,000 T-cell genomes per sample. Measured with immunoSEQ multiplex PCR; TCRdb has only the in-frame clones, and not every one. The table shows 8,000 to 10,000 clones, with over 75% occurring only once. Losses at the gene ends were 2 bases for V and 14 bases for J; bases not matched to a gene: 6. CDR1 GTSNPN and CDR2 SVGIG come from the germline V gene (reference sequence). This CDR3 has 13 amino acids. The specimen comprised unsorted PBMCs, sampled 0.7 years after starting antiretroviral therapy. The V gene is TRBV30, the J gene TRBJ2-1, with 13 bases fitting TRBD2. This TCR was recovered from a man aged 35 to 55 with HIV. The CDR3 loop reads CAWSPGTSGNEFF. The CDR3 DNA follows: TGTGCCTGGAGTCCCGGGACTAGCGGGAATGAGTTCTTC.